The next 9 T cell receptor beta chains were all read from a single sample in a study of cytomegalovirus exposure and HLA in healthy donors. Vbeta (60) and Jbeta (13) primers were used in the PCR. Only in-frame clones appear in the TCRdb table, and some are missing; sequencing was by immunoSEQ multiplex PCR. The table shows more than 90,000 clones, with 79% occurring only once. Sequenced: PBMCs. The source is a woman aged 18 to 35 in good health and CMV-seropositive.

In the case of this clone: This likely comes from a read error, as the CDR3 has no conserved phenylalanine or tryptophan at its end. The chain is built from TRBV25-1 and TRBJ1-1, with TRBD1 matching over 7 bases. The ends lost 3 bases at V and 11 bases at J; junction bases unmatched: 6. From germline, CDR1 is MGHDK and CDR2 SYGVNS. The CDR3 extends over 12 amino acids. Here the CDR3 DNA reads TGTGCCAGCAGTGAGACAGGGCTAGTCGCTTTCTTG. Protein product: CASSETGLVAFL.

The chain is built from TRBV19 and TRBJ2-5, with TRBD2 matching over 7 bases. V lost 9 bases, J lost 0 bases, and 16 bases stayed unmatched. This CDR3 spans 17 amino acids. CDR1 and CDR2 (germline): LNHDA, SQIVND (reference sequence). CDR3 residues: CARIDVGREADQETQYF. The CDR3 DNA sequence: TGTGCCAGGATAGACGTTGGGAGGGAGGCCGACCAAGAGACCCAGTACTTC.

The V call is TRBV6-1, the J call TRBJ1-2; TRBD1 is a possible D gene (6 bases). Germline assignment: CDR1 MNHNS and CDR2 SASEGT. The germline V and J ends were trimmed by 4 bases and 3 bases, with 12 bases remaining between them. This CDR3 contains 14 residues. This CDR3 reads CASSVGQQDYGYTF. The CDR3 bases are TGTGCCAGCAGTGTTGGACAGCAGGACTATGGCTACACCTTC.

This chain joins TRBV9 and TRBJ2-2, with D perhaps TRBD2 (5 bases). The CDR3 is 15 amino acids. The germline gives CDR1 SGDLS, CDR2 YYNGEE. Trimming removed 3 bases at V and 7 bases at J, with 16 bases between. DNA of the CDR3: TGTGCCAGCAGCGGGCGGGTCGGAGAGGGCGGGGAGCTGTTTTTT. It codes for CASSGRVGEGGELFF.

This clone has a single count. The rearrangement joins TRBV15 to TRBJ1-2; D is undetermined. The CDR3 is 11 amino acids. Germline assignment: CDR1 LNHNV and CDR2 YYDKDF (reference sequence). Trimming removed 3 bases from V and 7 bases from J, with 6 bases in between. The CDR3 region has the DNA TGTGCCACCAGCAGTATCAGTGGCTACACCTTC. It is translated as CATSSISGYTF.

The chain joins TRBV10-3 to TRBJ2-1; 10 bases line up with TRBD2. Germline V gene sequence: CDR1 ENHRY, CDR2 SYGVKD. CDR3 size: 15 residues. J was trimmed by 3 bases and V by 5 bases; bases with no gene match: 4. CDR3 in amino acids: CAISPGLAFYNEQFF. In DNA form, the CDR3 reads TGTGCCATCAGTCCGGGACTAGCGTTCTACAATGAGCAGTTCTTC.

This chain links TRBV19 with TRBJ1-1; D gene ambiguous. CDR3 length: 12 residues. Between the trimmed V and J ends, which lost 7 bases and 5 bases, there was a span of 11 bases. Germline values: CDR1 LNHDA, CDR2 SQIVND (reference sequence). CDR3 sequence reads: CASTLGGTEAFF. In DNA, the CDR3 is TGTGCCAGTACCTTGGGAGGGACTGAAGCTTTCTTT. The full variable domain, in which reference TRBV19 and TRBJ1-1 provide the parts outside the CDR3, is DGGITQSPKYLFRKEGQNVTLSCEQNLNHDAMYWYRQDPGQGLRLIYYSQIVNDFQKGDIAEGYSVSREKKESFPLTVTSAQKNPTAFYLCASTLGGTEAFFGQGTRLTVV.

V usage is TRBV5-4 and J usage is TRBJ2-2; possibly TRBD1 for D (6 bases). The germline V and J ends were trimmed by 0 bases and 3 bases, with 15 bases remaining between them. Germline V gene sequence: CDR1 SGHNT, CDR2 YYREEE (reference sequence). CDR3 length equals 17 residues. The CDR3 reads CASSLEGVGVYTGELFF. As DNA, the CDR3 is TGTGCCAGCAGCTTGGAGGGGGTTGGGGTCTACACCGGGGAGCTGTTTTTT.

The chain couples TRBV11-2 to TRBJ2-7; possible D gene TRBD1, 5 bases. The V end lost 4 bases, the J end lost 0 bases, and 13 bases lay between the germline ends. The CDR3 length is 15 residues. Germline lookup yields CDR1 SGHAT and CDR2 FQNNGV. CDR3 region: CASSSLRGGSYEQYF. For the CDR3, the DNA is TGTGCCAGCAGCTCCCTTAGGGGCGGCTCCTACGAGCAGTACTTC.